The sequence of this TCR beta chain was determined in a study of T-cell reconstitution after alpha-beta-depleted transplantation in children. It was with unique molecular identifiers that the TCRbeta library was prepared. TCRdb reprocessed the PCR reads via MiXCR and lists one record per CDR3 protein. The table has around 490,000 distinct CDR3 sequences, roughly an eighth seen once; the top ten hold around 15%. This clonotype was observed a few times. Trimming at V came to 3 bases and at J to 12 bases, leaving 1 base not matched to a gene. The CDR3 is 12 amino acids. Germline CDR1 reads SGHRS; CDR2 reads YFSETQ.

The TCR was taken from a female patient aged 2 to 10 who had a stem cell transplant for aplastic anemia, so the T cells may come from the graft donor. Material: PBMCs, mostly from graft donor cells, obtained 180 days after TCRalphabeta/CD19-depleted stem cell transplant. The chain recombines TRBV5-1 with TRBJ1-6, with 9 bases fitting TRBD1. In nucleotides, the CDR3 is TGCGCCAGCAGCTCGGACAGGGGACCCCTCCACTTT. This codes for CASSSDRGPLHF.